This TCR beta chain comes out of a study of T cell responses to AZD1222 COVID-19 vaccine. This CDR3 contains 15 residues. V lost 2 bases to trimming and J lost 6 bases; unmatched junction nucleotides: 6. Germline V lookup: CDR1 MNHEY, CDR2 SVGAGI. The data were produced by immunoSEQ multiplex PCR, yet TCRdb's version contains in-frame clones alone and is incomplete. The table shows about 140,000 clones, with approximately 93% occurring only once. The source of this sequence is an adult in good health. The material was peripheral blood, obtained on day 0 of MenACWY control vaccination. V gene TRBV6-5 combines with J gene TRBJ2-2; 7 nucleotides line up with TRBD2. CDR3 bases: TGTGCCAGCAGTTACCGGCGGGAGTTGGCCGGGGAGCTGTTTTTT. Its translation is CASSYRRELAGELFF.